This T cell receptor (beta chain) was documented in a study of blood T cell repertoires in COVID-19. Sequencing used immunoSEQ multiplex PCR; TCRdb keeps in-frame clones, though not all of them. The sample consists of roughly 150,000 clones, around four fifths of them appearing once. The CDR3 contains 15 residues. The germline V gene has CDR1 LNHDA and CDR2 SQIVND (reference sequence). The germline V and J ends were trimmed by 6 bases and 0 bases, with 12 bases remaining between them. What was sequenced was PBMCs or T cells enriched from blood (not recorded which). The rearrangement uses TRBV19 and TRBJ1-3; D remains ambiguous. The receptor comes from a man between 70 and 80 years old who had been exposed to COVID-19. The CDR3 region has the DNA TGTGCCAGTAGAAGGTCCCGGGGCTCTGGAAACACCATATATTTT. It translates to CASRRSRGSGNTIYF. The variable domain in full, with the rest retrieved from reference TRBV19 and TRBJ1-3, is DGGITQSPKYLFRKEGQNVTLSCEQNLNHDAMYWYRQDPGQGLRLIYYSQIVNDFQKGDIAEGYSVSREKKESFPLTVTSAQKNPTAFYLCASRRSRGSGNTIYFGEGSWLTVV.